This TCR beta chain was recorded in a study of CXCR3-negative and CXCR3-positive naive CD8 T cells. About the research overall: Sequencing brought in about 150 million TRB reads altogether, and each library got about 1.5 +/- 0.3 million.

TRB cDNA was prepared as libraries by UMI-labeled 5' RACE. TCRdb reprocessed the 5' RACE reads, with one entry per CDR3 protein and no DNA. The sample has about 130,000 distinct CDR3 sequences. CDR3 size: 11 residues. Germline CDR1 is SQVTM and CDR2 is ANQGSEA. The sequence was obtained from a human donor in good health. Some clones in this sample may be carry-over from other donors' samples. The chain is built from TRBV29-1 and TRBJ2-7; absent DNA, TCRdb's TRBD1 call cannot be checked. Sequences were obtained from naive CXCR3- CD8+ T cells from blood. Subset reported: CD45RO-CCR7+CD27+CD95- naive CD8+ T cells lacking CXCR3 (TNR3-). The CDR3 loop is CSFTGIYEQYF.